Each of the 9 T cell receptor beta chains below was sequenced from the same sample in a study of shared clonotypes between healthy human individuals (dated by TCRdb to the early 2020s). Library preparation employed the immunoSEQ multiplex PCR assay. The source is immuneACCESS, and TCRdb retained only in-frame sequences with V and J called. Part of the clones is not carried over; for the studies checked, unresolved V genes explain less than half of this, and the remainder is unexplained. Present in this sample are fewer than 650,000 clones, around 80% of which were seen just once. Of the sample, roughly 13% falls within the top ten clones. Specimen: PBMCs. The receptor source for this set is a woman in her forties in good health. Some clones in this sample may be carry-over from other donors' samples.

The table lists this clone with a few counts. A read error is possible here, since a much larger clone lies one base away. The chain is built from TRBV28 and TRBJ2-4; D call uncertain. CDR1 and CDR2 (germline): MDHEN, SYDVKM. The CDR3 is made up of 13 amino acids. V lost 5 bases and J 0 bases, leaving 5 bases between the germline ends. The CDR3 spells CASSDVAKNIQYF. In DNA, the CDR3 is TGTGCCAGCAGTGACGTAGCCAAAAACATTCAGTACTTC.

This chain links TRBV11-2 with TRBJ2-7; D unresolved. V shed 0 bases and J shed 3 bases, with 6 bases lying between them. The CDR3 loop spans 13 amino acids. Germline CDR1 reads SGHAT; CDR2 reads FQNNGV. The CDR3 DNA reads TGTGCCAGCAGCTTAGAAATCAGCTACGAGCAGTACTTC. Amino acids: CASSLEISYEQYF. Together with reference TRBV11-2 and TRBJ2-7, the CDR3 gives the full variable domain: EAGVAQSPRYKIIEKRQSVAFWCNPISGHATLYWYQQILGQGPKLLIQFQNNGVVDDSQLPKDRFSAERLKGVDSTLKIQPAKLEDSAVYLCASSLEISYEQYFGPGTRLTVT.

The V call is TRBV9, the J call TRBJ1-3; D not resolved. The CDR3 runs 14 residues. Germline V lookup: CDR1 SGDLS, CDR2 YYNGEE. Trimming removed 4 bases at V and 0 bases at J, with 8 bases between. The CDR3 reads CASSPPFSGNTIYF. The CDR3 DNA is TGTGCCAGCAGCCCGCCGTTCTCTGGAAACACCATATATTTT.

As to this clone: A single base separates this from a much larger clone, so it may be a read error. The chain couples TRBV7-2 to TRBJ2-7, with unresolved D. V lost 1 base and J lost 5, with 3 bases in between. Germline V gene lookup returns CDR1 SGHTA and CDR2 FQGNSA. CDR3 size: 11 residues. CDR3 nucleotide sequence: TGTGCCAGCAGCTTAGTTAACGAGCAGTACTTC. This codes for CASSLVNEQYF.

V is TRBV5-4 and J is TRBJ1-1, with D perhaps matching TRBD1 (5 bases). CDR1 SGHNT and CDR2 YYREEE come from the germline V gene (reference sequence). V was cut by 5 bases and J by 1 base, with 12 bases left in between. The CDR3 consists of 14 residues. CDR3 region: CASRPGTANTEAFF. The DNA of the CDR3 is TGTGCCAGCAGGCCCGGGACGGCGAACACTGAAGCTTTCTTT.

The genes are TRBV19 and TRBJ1-1; maybe TRBD1 (5 bases). V was shortened by 3 bases and J by 4 bases, with 12 bases between the two germline ends. Germline V gene sequence: CDR1 LNHDA, CDR2 SQIVND (reference sequence). This CDR3 contains 14 residues. CDR3 sequence: CASSMLPGGTEAFF. In DNA, the CDR3 is TGTGCCAGTAGTATGCTCCCGGGGGGCACTGAAGCTTTCTTT.

The gene calls are TRBV5-1 and TRBJ2-2; D is unresolved. Trimming stripped 4 bases from V and 2 bases from J, with 12 bases between. Germline values: CDR1 SGHRS, CDR2 YFSETQ. The CDR3 is 15 amino acids. The CDR3 DNA reads TGCGCCAGCAGCCTACGGGTGAGCAACACCGGGGAGCTGTTTTTT. Protein product: CASSLRVSNTGELFF.

In regard to this clone: Different DNA sequences within this sample yield the same CDR3. The chain has TRBV5-1 and TRBJ2-3; D remains ambiguous. This CDR3 region has 13 residues. With 0 bases removed from V and 4 bases from J, the gap between germline ends came to 6 bases. Germline values: CDR1 SGHRS, CDR2 YFSETQ. CDR3: CASSLGPADTQYF. CDR3 sequence (DNA): TGCGCCAGCAGCTTGGGGCCTGCAGATACGCAGTATTTT.

The chain uses TRBV4-1 and TRBJ2-3; 11 positions agree with TRBD2. Trimming removed 3 bases from V and 0 bases from J; junction bases left unmatched: 5. This CDR3 has 17 amino acids. The germline gives CDR1 MGHRA, CDR2 YSYEKL. CDR3 in DNA: TGCGCCAGCAGCCAGCTAGCGGGAGGTACTAGCACAGATACGCAGTATTTT. Amino acid sequence: CASSQLAGGTSTDTQYF.